A selection of T cell receptor beta chains follows, all from one sample in a study of blood T cells in healthy people across ages. TCRdb reprocessed the 5' RACE reads with MiXCR, giving one entry per CDR3 protein. The sample has about 640,000 distinct CDR3 sequences; roughly 58% are singletons. The sequencing input was blood. Every receptor here comes from a man aged 60-69 years in good health. Each CDR3 is given with its conserved first and last residue. The D gene is left open where the match is weak. Some rows mark clone size as missing; the rest say once, few, many or name a class of expanded clone.

D: NA
J: TRBJ2-5
size: NA
V: TRBV5-1
DNA: TGCGCCAGCAGCTTGGGGGACCAGCGAGGGGAGACCCAGTACTTC
CDR3: CASSLGDQRGETQYF

D: NA
J: TRBJ1-1
size: NA
V: TRBV5-6
DNA: TGTGCCAGCAGCTTGGCCTTAAGCGAGAATGAAGCTTTCTTT
CDR3: CASSLALSENEAFF

D: NA
J: TRBJ2-7
size: few
V: TRBV6-2/TRBV6-3
DNA: TGTGCCAGCACCGGAACGACGCGGGGGCGAACTAACGAGCAGTACTTC
CDR3: CASTGTTRGRTNEQYF

D: NA
J: TRBJ2-5
size: NA
V: TRBV18
DNA: TGTGCCAGCTCACATAGTCGAGATGAGCAGTACTTC
CDR3: CASSHSRDEQYF

D: TRBD2
J: TRBJ2-6
size: NA
V: TRBV11-2
DNA: TGTGCCATCCCGGTAGCGGGGGGCCACTCTGGGGCCAACGTCCTGACTTTC
CDR3: CAIPVAGGHSGANVLTF

D: TRBD1
J: TRBJ1-4
size: NA
V: TRBV2
DNA: TGTGCCTCAGGGGACAGAAACAATGAAAAACTGTTTTTT
CDR3: CASGDRNNEKLFF

D: TRBD1
J: TRBJ2-5
size: many
V: TRBV19
DNA: TGTGCCAGTAGATTCGGACAGGGGAAGACCCAGTACTTC
CDR3: CASRFGQGKTQYF

D: NA
J: TRBJ2-7
size: NA
V: TRBV4-1
DNA: TGCGCCAGCAGCCAAGAAAGGGGGAGGTACGAGCAGTACTTC
CDR3: CASSQERGRYEQYF

D: TRBD1
J: TRBJ2-5
size: NA
V: TRBV5-1
DNA: TGCGCCAGCAGCTTGGTCCCCCTCTCACAGGGGGCAGTGAATAATGAGCAGTACTTC
CDR3: CASSLVPLSQGAVNNEQYF

D: NA
J: TRBJ1-2
size: NA
V: TRBV5-1
DNA: TGCGCCAGCAGCTTGGGAAGATGGGAGGACTATGGCTACACCTTC
CDR3: CASSLGRWEDYGYTF

D: NA
J: TRBJ2-1
size: few
V: TRBV4-1
DNA: TGCGCCAGCAGCCCAGAGACCGTCGGGGAGCAGTTCTTC
CDR3: CASSPETVGEQFF

D: TRBD2
J: TRBJ2-5
size: few
V: TRBV4-2
DNA: TGTGCCAGCAGCCGAACGGGGGGGTCTAAAGAGACCCAGTACTTC
CDR3: CASSRTGGSKETQYF